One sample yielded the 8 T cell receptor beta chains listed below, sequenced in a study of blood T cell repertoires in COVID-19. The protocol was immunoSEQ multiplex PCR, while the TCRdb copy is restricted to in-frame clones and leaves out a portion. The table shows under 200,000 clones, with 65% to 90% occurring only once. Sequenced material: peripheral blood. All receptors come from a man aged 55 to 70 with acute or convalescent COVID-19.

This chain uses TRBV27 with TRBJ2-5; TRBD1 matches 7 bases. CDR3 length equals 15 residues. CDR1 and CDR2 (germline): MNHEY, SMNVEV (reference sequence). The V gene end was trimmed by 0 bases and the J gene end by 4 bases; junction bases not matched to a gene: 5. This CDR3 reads CASSLSRTGRETQYF. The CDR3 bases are TGTGCCAGCAGTTTATCCCGGACAGGTCGAGAGACCCAGTACTTC.

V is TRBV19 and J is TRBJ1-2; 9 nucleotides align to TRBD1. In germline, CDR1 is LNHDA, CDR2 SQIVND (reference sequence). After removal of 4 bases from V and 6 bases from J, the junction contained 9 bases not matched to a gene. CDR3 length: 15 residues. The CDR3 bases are TGTGCCAGTAGTACTTCCGGGACAGGGTACCATGGCTACACCTTC. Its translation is CASSTSGTGYHGYTF. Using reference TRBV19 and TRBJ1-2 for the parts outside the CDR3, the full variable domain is DGGITQSPKYLFRKEGQNVTLSCEQNLNHDAMYWYRQDPGQGLRLIYYSQIVNDFQKGDIAEGYSVSREKKESFPLTVTSAQKNPTAFYLCASSTSGTGYHGYTFGSGTRLTVV.

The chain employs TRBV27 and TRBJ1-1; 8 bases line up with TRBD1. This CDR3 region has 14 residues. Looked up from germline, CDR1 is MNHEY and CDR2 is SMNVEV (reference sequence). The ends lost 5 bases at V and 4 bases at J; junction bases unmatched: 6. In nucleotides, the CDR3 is TGTGCCAGCAGTGCCAACAGGGGGGTCACTGAAGCTTTCTTT. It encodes CASSANRGVTEAFF.

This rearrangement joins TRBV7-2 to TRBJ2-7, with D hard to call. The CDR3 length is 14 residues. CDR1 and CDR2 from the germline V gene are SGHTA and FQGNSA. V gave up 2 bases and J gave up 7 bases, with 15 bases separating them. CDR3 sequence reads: CASSLRTPAREQYF. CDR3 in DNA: TGTGCCAGCAGCTTAAGAACTCCCGCTAGGGAGCAGTACTTC.

For the CDR3, the DNA is TGTGCCAGCAGTTTATCAGAGGACAGTCCTAATGAGCAGTTCTTC. The encoded protein is CASSLSEDSPNEQFF. V and J are TRBV27 and TRBJ2-1; the D gene is possibly TRBD1 (6 bases). This CDR3 has 15 residues. Germline V gene data show CDR1 as MNHEY and CDR2 as SMNVEV (reference sequence). V was trimmed by 0 bases and J by 7 bases, leaving 13 bases between them.

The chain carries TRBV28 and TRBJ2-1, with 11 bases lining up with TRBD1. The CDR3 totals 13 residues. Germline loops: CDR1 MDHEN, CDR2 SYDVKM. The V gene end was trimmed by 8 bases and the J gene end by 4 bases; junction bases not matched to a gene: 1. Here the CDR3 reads CASGTGGYNEQFF. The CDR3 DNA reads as TGTGCCAGCGGGACAGGGGGATACAATGAGCAGTTCTTC.

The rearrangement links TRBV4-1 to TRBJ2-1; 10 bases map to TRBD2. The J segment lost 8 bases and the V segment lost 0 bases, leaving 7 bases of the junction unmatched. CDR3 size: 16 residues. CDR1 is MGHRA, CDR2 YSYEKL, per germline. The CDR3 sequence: CASSQDPLAGVDEQFF. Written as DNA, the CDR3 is TGCGCCAGCAGCCAAGACCCTCTAGCGGGAGTGGATGAGCAGTTCTTC.

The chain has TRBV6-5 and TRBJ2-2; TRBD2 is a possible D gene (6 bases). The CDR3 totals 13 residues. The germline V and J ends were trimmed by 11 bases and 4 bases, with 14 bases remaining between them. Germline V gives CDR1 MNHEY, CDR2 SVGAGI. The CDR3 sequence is CASRDSSTGELFF. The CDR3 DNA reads TGTGCCTCCCGGGACTCCTCCACCGGGGAGCTGTTTTTT.